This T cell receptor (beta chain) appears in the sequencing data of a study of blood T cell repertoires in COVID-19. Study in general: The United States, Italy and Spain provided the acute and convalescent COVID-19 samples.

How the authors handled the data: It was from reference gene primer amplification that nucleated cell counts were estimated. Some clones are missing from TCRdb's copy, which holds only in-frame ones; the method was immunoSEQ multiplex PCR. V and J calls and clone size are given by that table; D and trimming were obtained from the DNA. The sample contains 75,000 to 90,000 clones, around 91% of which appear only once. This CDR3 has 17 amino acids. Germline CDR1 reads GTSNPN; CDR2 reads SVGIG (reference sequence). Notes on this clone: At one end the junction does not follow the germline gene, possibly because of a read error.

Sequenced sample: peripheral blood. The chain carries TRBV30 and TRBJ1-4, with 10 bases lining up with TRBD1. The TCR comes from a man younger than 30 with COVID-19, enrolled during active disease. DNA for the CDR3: TGTGCCTGGAGTGAGACAGGGGGCGATATCCCGAATGAAAAACTGCTTTTT. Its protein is CAWSETGGDIPNEKLLF.